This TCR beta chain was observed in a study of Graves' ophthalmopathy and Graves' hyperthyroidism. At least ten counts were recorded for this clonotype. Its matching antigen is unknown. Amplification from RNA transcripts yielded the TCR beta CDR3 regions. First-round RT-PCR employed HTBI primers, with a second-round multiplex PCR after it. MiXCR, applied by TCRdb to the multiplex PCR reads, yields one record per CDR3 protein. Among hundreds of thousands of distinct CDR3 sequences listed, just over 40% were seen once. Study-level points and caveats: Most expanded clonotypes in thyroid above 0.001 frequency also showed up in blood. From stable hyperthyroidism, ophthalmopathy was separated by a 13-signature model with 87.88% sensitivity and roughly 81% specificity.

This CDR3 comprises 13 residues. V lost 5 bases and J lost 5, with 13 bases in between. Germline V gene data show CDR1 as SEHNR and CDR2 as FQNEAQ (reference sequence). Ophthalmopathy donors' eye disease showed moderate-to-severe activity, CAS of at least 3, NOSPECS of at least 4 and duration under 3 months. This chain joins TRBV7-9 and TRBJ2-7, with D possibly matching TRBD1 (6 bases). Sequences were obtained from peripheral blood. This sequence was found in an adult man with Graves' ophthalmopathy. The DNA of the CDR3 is TGTGCCAGCAGCATCAGGGGTCGGGACGAGCAGTACTTC. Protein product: CASSIRGRDEQYF. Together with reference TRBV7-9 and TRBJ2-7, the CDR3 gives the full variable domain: DTGVSQNPRHKITKRGQNVTFRCDPISEHNRLYWYRQTLGQGPEFLTYFQNEAQLEKSRLLSDRFSAERPKGSFSTLEIQRTEQGDSAMYLCASSIRGRDEQYFGPGTRLTVT.